The clone carrying this T cell receptor (beta chain) was observed many times. Its specificity is unknown. The entry originates in a study of human T cells and chemical hapten exposure. Background on the study: TCR yields per sample varied, mainly owing to small pooled library volume differences.

The time point here: patch test 1, 2 weeks after DPC sensitization. The treatment was: therapeutic diphenylcyclopropenone sensitization with weekly scalp DPC. Extraction of total RNA was performed on unfractionated whole blood. Study-level findings and limits: Patch test score showed a positive correlation with PT1 expanded TCR counts.

The CDR3 loop spans 15 amino acids. Trimming took 4 bases from V and 2 from J, leaving 18 bases between them. In germline, CDR1 is DFQATT, CDR2 SNEGSKA (reference sequence). TCRdb redid the calling of the RACE reads with MiXCR, one entry per CDR3 protein. Of roughly 120,000 distinct CDR3 sequences in the sample, about 12% were seen once. The starting material was whole blood, obtained in connection with sensitization to the hapten diphenylcyclopropenone (DPC). The chain recombines TRBV20-1 with TRBJ2-7; the D is unclear. This receptor was obtained from a woman aged 45-65 years with alopecia areata. Some clones in this sample may be carry-over from other donors' samples. CDR3 in amino acids: CSANTLPRVPYEQYF. The CDR3 region has the DNA TGCAGTGCTAATACACTTCCCCGGGTCCCCTACGAGCAGTACTTC.